These 5 T cell receptor beta chains came from one sample sequenced in a study of OX40 agonist ivuxolimab in advanced cancers. The data were produced by immunoSEQ multiplex PCR, yet TCRdb's version contains in-frame clones alone and is incomplete. The repertoire holds about 46,000 clones, with approximately 90% as singletons. This specimen consisted of CD4+ or CD8+ T cells sorted from blood, obtained in a trial of the OX40 agonist ivuxolimab. These receptors all stem from an adult with an advanced solid tumor such as melanoma, head and neck, liver or kidney cancer.

The CDR3, as DNA: TGCGCCAGCAGCTCGGGACCTTCCTACGAGCAGTACTTC. Translated: CASSSGPSYEQYF. The V gene is TRBV5-1, the J gene TRBJ2-7; D assignment may be TRBD1 or TRBD2 (5 bases each). The germline V gene has CDR1 SGHRS and CDR2 YFSETQ. CDR3 length equals 13 residues. V gave up 3 bases and J gave up 1 base, with 8 bases separating them.

The J gene is TRBJ2-5, the V gene TRBV10-2; the D gene is possibly TRBD2 (5 bases). The CDR3 loop spans 11 amino acids. V lost 8 bases, J lost 2 bases, and 6 bases lay in between. Germline-derived CDR1 and CDR2 are WSHSY and SAAADI. The CDR3 DNA reads as TGCGCCAGCCAGCGGCAAGAGACCCAGTACTTC. It specifies CASQRQETQYF.

This clone was detected a few times. The chain has TRBV19 and TRBJ1-2; 8 nucleotides match TRBD1. The V segment lost 1 base and the J segment 2 bases; nucleotides outside the gene matches: 0. The germline gives CDR1 LNHDA, CDR2 SQIVND (reference sequence). The CDR3 is 14 residues long. The CDR3 sequence is CASSIGTGNYGYTF. The CDR3 DNA reads as TGTGCCAGTAGTATAGGGACAGGGAACTATGGCTACACCTTC.

The chain joins TRBV7-9 to TRBJ1-1, with 7 positions matching TRBD1. Per germline, CDR1 SEHNR and CDR2 FQNEAQ (reference sequence). V gave up 5 bases and J gave up 7 bases; unmatched junction bases: 7. The CDR3 has 13 residues. The CDR3 here is CASSRGQEYEAFF. DNA for the CDR3: TGTGCCAGCAGCCGTGGACAGGAATATGAAGCTTTCTTT.

V and J are TRBV5-1 and TRBJ1-1; 10 nucleotides align to TRBD1. This CDR3 is built from 14 residues. Trimming removed 5 bases from V and 7 bases from J; junction bases left unmatched: 8. Germline CDR1 is SGHRS and CDR2 is YFSETQ. The DNA of the CDR3 is TGCGCCAGCAGGCCCGGGACAGGGGAAGGTGAAGCTTTCTTT. Translating gives CASRPGTGEGEAFF. Full variable domain (rest looked up from reference TRBV5-1 and TRBJ1-1): KAGVTQTPRYLIKTRGQQVTLSCSPISGHRSVSWYQQTPGQGLQFLFEYFSETQRNKGNFPGRFSGRQFSNSRSEMNVSTLELGDSALYLCASRPGTGEGEAFFGQGTRLTVV.